This T cell receptor beta chain stems from a study of shared clonotypes between healthy human individuals. Regarding the study as a whole: Estimated richness values were generally larger in naive subsets than in memory subsets.

Positively selected for CCR7, the CD45RO-negative cells used as naive CD8 cells excluded terminally differentiated effector memory CD45RA+ cells. Germline V CDR1 and CDR2: SGDLS, YYNGEE. V was clipped by 7 bases and J by 10 bases, with 20 bases between them. The CDR3 has 14 amino acids. Concerning this clone: The antigen remains undetermined.

Using immunoSEQ multiplex PCR, the repertoire was profiled, and TCRdb retains in-frame clones only, with some absent. The sample lists some 2.1 million clones, just under 95% occurring once. Source material: naive CD8+ T cells from PBMCs. The sequence was collected from a man between 18 and 35 years old in good health. Some clones in this sample may be carry-over from other donors' samples. This chain links TRBV9 with TRBJ2-2, with D possibly matching TRBD1 (5 bases). The CDR3 protein is CASAVGHREEELFF. As DNA, the CDR3 is TGTGCCAGCGCCGTAGGACATAGGGAAGAGGAGCTGTTTTTT.